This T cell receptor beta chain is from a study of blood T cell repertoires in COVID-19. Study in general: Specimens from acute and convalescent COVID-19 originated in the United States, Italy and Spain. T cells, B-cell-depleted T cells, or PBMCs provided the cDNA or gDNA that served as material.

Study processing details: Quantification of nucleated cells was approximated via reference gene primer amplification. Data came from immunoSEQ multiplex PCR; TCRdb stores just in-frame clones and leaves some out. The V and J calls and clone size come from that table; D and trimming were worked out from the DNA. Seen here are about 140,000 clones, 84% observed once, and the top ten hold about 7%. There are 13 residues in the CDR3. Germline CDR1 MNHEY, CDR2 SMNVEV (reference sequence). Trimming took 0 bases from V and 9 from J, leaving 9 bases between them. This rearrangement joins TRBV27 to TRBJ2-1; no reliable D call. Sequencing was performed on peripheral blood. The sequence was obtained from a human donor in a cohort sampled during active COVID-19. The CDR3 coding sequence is TGTGCCAGCAGTTTATCATTGGTTAGTGAGCAGTTCTTC. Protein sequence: CASSLSLVSEQFF.